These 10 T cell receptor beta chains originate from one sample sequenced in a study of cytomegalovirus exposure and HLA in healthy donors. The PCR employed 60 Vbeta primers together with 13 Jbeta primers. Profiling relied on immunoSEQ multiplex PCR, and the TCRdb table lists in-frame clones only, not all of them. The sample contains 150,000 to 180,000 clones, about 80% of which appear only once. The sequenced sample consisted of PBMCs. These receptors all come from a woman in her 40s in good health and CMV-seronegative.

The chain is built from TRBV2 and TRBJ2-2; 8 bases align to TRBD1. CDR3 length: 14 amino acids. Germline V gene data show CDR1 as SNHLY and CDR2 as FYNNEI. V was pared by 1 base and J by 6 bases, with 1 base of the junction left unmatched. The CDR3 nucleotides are TGTGCCAGCAGTGAAGAGGGACAGGCCGGGGAGCTGTTTTTT. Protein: CASSEEGQAGELFF.

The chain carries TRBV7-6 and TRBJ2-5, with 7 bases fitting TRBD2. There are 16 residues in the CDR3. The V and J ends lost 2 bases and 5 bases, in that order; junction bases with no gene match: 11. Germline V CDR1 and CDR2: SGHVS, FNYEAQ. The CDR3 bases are TGTGCCAGCAGCTTAAGGGGCGGGAGTCGGCAGGAGACCCAGTACTTC. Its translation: CASSLRGGSRQETQYF.

CDR3 residues: CATDPGGGHNEQFF. Written as DNA, the CDR3 is TGTGCCACCGACCCCGGGGGGGGCCACAATGAGCAGTTCTTC. The chain has TRBV27 and TRBJ2-1; 8 bases agree with TRBD2. Germline V CDR1 and CDR2: MNHEY, SMNVEV (reference sequence). V lost 10 bases, J lost 5 bases, and 10 bases stayed unmatched. This CDR3 has 14 residues.

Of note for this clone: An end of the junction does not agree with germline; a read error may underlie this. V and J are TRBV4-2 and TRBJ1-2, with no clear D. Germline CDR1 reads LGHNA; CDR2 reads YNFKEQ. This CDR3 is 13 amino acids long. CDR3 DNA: TGTGCCAGCAGCCAAGGACCGGGAAATCGGGTTTTCTTC. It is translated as CASSQGPGNRVFF.

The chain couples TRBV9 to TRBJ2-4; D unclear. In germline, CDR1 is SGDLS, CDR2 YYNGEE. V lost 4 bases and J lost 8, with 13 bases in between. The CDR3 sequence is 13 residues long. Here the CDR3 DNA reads TGTGCCAGCAGCTCCCCTCGCTCGGACATTCAGTACTTC. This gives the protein CASSSPRSDIQYF.

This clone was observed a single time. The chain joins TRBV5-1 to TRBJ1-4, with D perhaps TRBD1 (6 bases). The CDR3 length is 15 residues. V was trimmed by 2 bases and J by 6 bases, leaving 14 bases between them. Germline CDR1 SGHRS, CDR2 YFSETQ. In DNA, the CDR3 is TGCGCCAGCAGCTTCGCCGGGGGGCGAGATGAAAAACTGTTTTTT. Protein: CASSFAGGRDEKLFF.

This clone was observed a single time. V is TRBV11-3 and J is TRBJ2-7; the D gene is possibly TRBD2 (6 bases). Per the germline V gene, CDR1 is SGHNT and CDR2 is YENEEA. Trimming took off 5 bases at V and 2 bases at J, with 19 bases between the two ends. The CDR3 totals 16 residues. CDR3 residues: CASSPRKILAPYEQYF. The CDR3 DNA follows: TGTGCCAGCAGCCCGCGTAAAATCCTAGCGCCCTACGAGCAGTACTTC.

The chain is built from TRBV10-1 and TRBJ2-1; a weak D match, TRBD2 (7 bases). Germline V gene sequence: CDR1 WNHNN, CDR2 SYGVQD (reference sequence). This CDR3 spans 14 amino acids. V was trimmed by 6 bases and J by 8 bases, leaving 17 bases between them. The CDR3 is CASSLLGRGDEQFF. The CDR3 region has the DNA TGCGCCAGCAGCTTACTAGGGAGGGGGGATGAGCAGTTCTTC.

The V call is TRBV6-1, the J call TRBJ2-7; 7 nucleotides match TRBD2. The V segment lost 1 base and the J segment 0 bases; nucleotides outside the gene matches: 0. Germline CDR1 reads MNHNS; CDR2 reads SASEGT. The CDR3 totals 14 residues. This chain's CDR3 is CASSEGTSSYEQYF. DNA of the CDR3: TGTGCCAGCAGTGAAGGGACTAGCTCCTACGAGCAGTACTTC.

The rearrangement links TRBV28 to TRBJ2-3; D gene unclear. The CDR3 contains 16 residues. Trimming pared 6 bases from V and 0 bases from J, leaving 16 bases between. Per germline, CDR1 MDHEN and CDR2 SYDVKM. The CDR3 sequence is CASRAAGPPSTDTQYF. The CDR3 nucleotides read TGTGCCAGCAGGGCCGCTGGGCCGCCTAGCACAGATACGCAGTATTTT.